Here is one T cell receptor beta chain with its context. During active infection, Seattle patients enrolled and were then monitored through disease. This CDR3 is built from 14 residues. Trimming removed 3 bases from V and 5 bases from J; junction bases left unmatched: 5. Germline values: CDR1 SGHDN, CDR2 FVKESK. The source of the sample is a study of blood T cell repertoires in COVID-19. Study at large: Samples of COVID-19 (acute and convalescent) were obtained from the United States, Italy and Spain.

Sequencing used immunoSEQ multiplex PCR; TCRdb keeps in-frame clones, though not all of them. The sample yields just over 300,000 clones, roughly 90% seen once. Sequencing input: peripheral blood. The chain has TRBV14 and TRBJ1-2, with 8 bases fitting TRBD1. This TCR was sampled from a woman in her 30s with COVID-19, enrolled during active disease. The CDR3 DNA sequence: TGTGCCAGCAGCCAGCATACAGGGGGGTATGGCTACACCTTC. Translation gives CASSQHTGGYGYTF.